One and the same sample provided the 21 T cell receptor beta chains below, sequenced in a study of regulatory T cells in long-lasting Graves disease. Building the TCR beta libraries relied on iRepertoire HTBI primers, and CDR3 regions underwent Arm-PCR. TCRdb called the multiplex PCR reads again in MiXCR, with one record for every CDR3 protein. This table has a few hundred thousand distinct CDR3 sequences, about a sixth appearing once. Time point indicated: newly diagnosed GD, antithyroid drugs for less than 3 months. The TCR library was made from RNA that had been extracted from PBMCs in TRIzol. The sample was also linked to a second study, of T cells in Graves' hyperthyroidism and ophthalmopathy.

The sample here was peripheral blood mononuclear cells (PBMCs), taken at new diagnosis, from a patient treated with antithyroid drugs. The receptor set was obtained from a man in his forties or fifties with Graves disease.

The table lists this clonotype with many counts. The chain uses TRBV6-2 or TRBV6-3 and TRBJ1-5; TRBD1 matches 9 bases. The CDR3 runs 16 residues. Germline V gene lookup returns CDR1 MNHEY and CDR2 SVGEGT. V shed 4 bases and J 7 bases; nucleotides not matched to a gene: 11. The CDR3 DNA sequence: TGTGCCAGCAGTTCCCACCTCACAGGGGGCGGCCAGCCCCAGCATTTT. Its protein is CASSSHLTGGGQPQHF.

Many counts were recorded for this clonotype. The chain employs TRBV30 and TRBJ2-7; D may be TRBD2 (6 bases). V lost 4 bases and J lost 4, with 14 bases in between. Germline V CDR1 and CDR2: GTSNPN, SVGIG (reference sequence). The CDR3 runs 13 residues. The CDR3 nucleotides read TGTGCCTGGACGAGACCGGCGGGATACGAGCAGTACTTC. Encoded protein: CAWTRPAGYEQYF.

A remark on this clonotype: A far larger clone is off by one base, so a read error is likely. The rearrangement links TRBV28 to TRBJ2-1, with D unresolved. CDR1 is MDHEN, CDR2 SYDVKM, per germline. CDR3 length equals 11 residues. Trimming cost V 7 bases and J 10 bases, with 11 bases left between them. CDR3 sequence (DNA): TGTGCCAGCAACTCGGGCCTGGAGCAGTTCTTC. Its translation: CASNSGLEQFF.

A few counts support this clonotype. This chain uses TRBV7-9 with TRBJ2-7; D tentatively reads TRBD1 or TRBD2 (5 bases each). Germline V gene sequence: CDR1 SEHNR, CDR2 FQNEAQ (reference sequence). Trimming pared 3 bases from V and 3 bases from J, leaving 15 bases between. There are 15 residues in the CDR3. The CDR3 DNA is TGTGCCAGCAGCTTGGCCGGGACCAAGAACTACGAGCAGTACTTC. It yields the protein CASSLAGTKNYEQYF.

In this sample, this clonotype turned up a few times. The genes are TRBV12-5 and TRBJ2-7; D is unresolved. The CDR3 covers 12 residues. V shed 2 bases and J shed 2 bases, with 4 bases lying between them. Germline values: CDR1 LGHNT, CDR2 FRNRAP. The CDR3 protein is CASGLQTYEQYF. Here the CDR3 DNA reads TGTGCTAGTGGTTTGCAAACCTACGAGCAGTACTTC.

This clonotype was recorded at least ten times. CDR3 sequence reads: CASSRDRVEKLFF. The DNA for the CDR3 is TGCGCCAGCAGCCGGGACAGGGTGGAAAAACTGTTTTTT. The V gene is TRBV10-2, the J gene TRBJ1-4, with 9 bases matching TRBD1. The CDR3 has 13 residues. Per germline, CDR1 WSHSY and CDR2 SAAADI. Losses at the gene ends were 6 bases for V and 8 bases for J; bases not matched to a gene: 4.

V is TRBV24-1 and J is TRBJ1-2, with D maybe TRBD1 (5 bases). The germline V gene has CDR1 KGHDR and CDR2 SFDVKD. Trimming cost V 4 bases and J 7 bases, with 6 bases left between them. The CDR3 runs to 11 residues. The CDR3 protein is CATSEGVGYTF. In DNA form, the CDR3 reads TGTGCCACCAGTGAAGGGGTTGGCTACACCTTC.

The chain combines TRBV6-1 with TRBJ2-5; 10 nucleotides align to TRBD1. CDR1 is MNHNS and CDR2 is SASEGT in the germline V gene. The CDR3 is 16 amino acids. V dropped 6 bases and J dropped 4; count of bases not matched to a gene: 11. The CDR3 DNA follows: TGTGCCAGCAGGCCGGGGACAGGGGAAGTTCGAGAGACCCAGTACTTC. As protein: CASRPGTGEVRETQYF.

The table lists this clonotype with a few counts. This chain joins TRBV20-1 and TRBJ2-5; D assignment may be TRBD1 or TRBD2 (5 bases each). There are 16 residues in the CDR3. Trimming left V 1 base short and J 5 bases short, with 20 bases between. From germline, CDR1 is DFQATT and CDR2 SNEGSKA (reference sequence). The CDR3 loop is CSARANRDPRGETQYF. The CDR3 bases are TGCAGTGCTAGAGCAAACCGGGACCCCCGAGGCGAGACCCAGTACTTC.

This clonotype has only a few counts. The V gene is TRBV5-1, the J gene TRBJ2-2, with D unresolved. The CDR3 covers 16 residues. V was trimmed by 0 bases and J by 0 bases, leaving 9 bases between them. CDR1 is SGHRS and CDR2 is YFSETQ in the germline V gene. The CDR3, as DNA: TGCGCCAGCAGCTTGGCCAGTGGCACGAACACCGGGGAGCTGTTTTTT. This encodes CASSLASGTNTGELFF.

This clonotype occurred many times. The chain combines TRBV28 with TRBJ2-7; the match to TRBD1 covers 7 bases. CDR3 length equals 18 residues. Germline V gene lookup returns CDR1 MDHEN and CDR2 SYDVKM. J gave up 2 bases and V 4 bases, and 17 bases lay outside the gene matches. CDR3 region: CASSSPPGTGDEPYEQYF. CDR3 coding DNA: TGTGCCAGCAGTTCCCCCCCAGGCACAGGGGACGAGCCCTACGAGCAGTACTTC. Supplemented by reference TRBV28 and TRBJ2-7, the full variable domain reads DVKVTQSSRYLVKRTGEKVFLECVQDMDHENMFWYRQDPGLGLRLIYFSYDVKMKEKGDIPEGYSVSREKKERFSLILESASTNQTSMYLCASSSPPGTGDEPYEQYFGPGTRLTVT.

There are many counts of this clonotype. V is TRBV11-2 and J is TRBJ2-5; 7 bases match TRBD2. The CDR3 extends over 14 amino acids. Losses at the gene ends were 0 bases for V and 3 bases for J; bases not matched to a gene: 1. Germline loops: CDR1 SGHAT, CDR2 FQNNGV. CDR3 protein: CASSLEAGEETQYF. CDR3 bases: TGTGCCAGCAGCTTAGAGGCGGGGGAAGAGACCCAGTACTTC.

This clonotype was seen ten or more times. The rearrangement links TRBV6-1 to TRBJ2-2; the D gene could be TRBD1 or TRBD2 (5 bases each). CDR1 MNHNS and CDR2 SASEGT come from the germline V gene. This CDR3 has 13 amino acids. Deletions cut 8 bases from V and 5 bases from J, with 12 bases between. This CDR3 is CASGTGGTGELFF. In DNA, the CDR3 is TGTGCCAGCGGGACGGGCGGGACCGGGGAGCTGTTTTTT.

This clonotype was counted ten times or more. V is TRBV10-3 and J is TRBJ2-1, with 9 bases aligning to TRBD2. The length of the CDR3 is 15 residues. The V gene end was trimmed by 4 bases and the J gene end by 6 bases; junction bases not matched to a gene: 7. CDR1 and CDR2 from the germline V gene are ENHRY and SYGVKD. The CDR3 DNA is TGTGCCATCAGTGGATCCAGCGGGGGGCCCAATGAGCAGTTCTTC. This sequence encodes CAISGSSGGPNEQFF.

This chain links TRBV20-1 with TRBJ2-3; D is undetermined. There are 16 residues in the CDR3. The V end was cut by 3 bases, the J end by 3 bases, with 19 bases between. Germline CDR1 and CDR2: DFQATT and SNEGSKA (reference sequence). CDR3 DNA sequence: TGCAGTGCTAGTCCTTTCAGAACGCCGAGAACAGATACGCAGTATTTT. Residues: CSASPFRTPRTDTQYF.

This clonotype was detected many times. The gene calls are TRBV6-1 and TRBJ1-1, with 7 bases aligning to TRBD1. J lost 4 bases, V lost 0 bases, and 8 bases had no gene match. Looked up from germline, CDR1 is MNHNS and CDR2 is SASEGT. CDR3 length equals 16 residues. CDR3 nucleotides: TGTGCCAGCAGTGAAGCCCCCACAGGGGCTCGCACTGAAGCTTTCTTT. As protein: CASSEAPTGARTEAFF.

This chain uses TRBV19 with TRBJ2-1; maybe TRBD1 (6 bases). The CDR3 runs 12 residues. The V gene's germline CDR1 is LNHDA and CDR2 SQIVND (reference sequence). Deletions cut 1 base from V and 12 bases from J, with 10 bases between. In DNA form, the CDR3 reads TGTGCCAGTAGTATAGTGGAAGGGGGGCAGTTCTTC. This codes for CASSIVEGGQFF.

The V gene is TRBV4-3, the J gene TRBJ2-7; 7 bases map to TRBD1. Trimming cost V 4 bases and J 2 bases; bases outside gene matches: 8. The CDR3 covers 15 residues. Germline values: CDR1 LGHNA, CDR2 YSLEER. This chain's CDR3 is CASSLQGDGPYEQYF. Written as DNA, the CDR3 is TGCGCCAGCAGCCTCCAGGGGGACGGTCCCTACGAGCAGTACTTC.

This clonotype was detected only a few times. This may stem from a read error, because a much larger clone lies one nucleotide away. V usage is TRBV2 and J usage is TRBJ2-3, with no clear D. The J call may be incorrect, as the DNA end agrees better with TRBJ2-1. The CDR3 contains 11 residues. The V gene's germline CDR1 is SNHLY and CDR2 FYNNEI. In DNA, the CDR3 is TGTGCCAGCAGACAGTACAATGGGCAGTTCTTC. Protein: CASRQYNGQFF.

The gene calls are TRBV6-2 or TRBV6-3 and TRBJ2-1; 8 bases match TRBD2. With V trimmed by 4 bases and J by 6 bases, 8 bases remained unmatched. The CDR3 spans 15 residues. Germline-derived CDR1 and CDR2 are MNHEY and SVGEGT. CDR3: CASSFRGGPGNEQFF. The CDR3 bases are TGTGCCAGCAGTTTCCGGGGGGGCCCGGGCAATGAGCAGTTCTTC.

CDR3 sequence reads: CASSARFSSYEQYF. In DNA, the CDR3 is TGTGCCAGTAGTGCGCGGTTTAGCTCCTACGAGCAGTACTTC. The chain has TRBV19 and TRBJ2-7; no clear D. V was pared by 5 bases and J by 0 bases, with 11 bases between. The CDR3 totals 14 residues. Germline V gives CDR1 LNHDA, CDR2 SQIVND (reference sequence).